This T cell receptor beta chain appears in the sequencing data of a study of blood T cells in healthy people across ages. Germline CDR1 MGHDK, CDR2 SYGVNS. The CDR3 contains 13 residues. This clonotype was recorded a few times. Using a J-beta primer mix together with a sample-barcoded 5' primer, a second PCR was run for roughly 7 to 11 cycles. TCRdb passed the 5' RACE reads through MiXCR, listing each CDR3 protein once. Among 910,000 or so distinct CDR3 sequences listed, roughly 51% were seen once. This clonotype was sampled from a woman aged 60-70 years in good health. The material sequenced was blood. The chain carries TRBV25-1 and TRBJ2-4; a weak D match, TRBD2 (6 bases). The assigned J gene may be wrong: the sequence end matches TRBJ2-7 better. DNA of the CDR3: TGTGCCACAGGAGGGGTACGGGGATCCGAGCAGTACTTC. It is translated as CATGGVRGSEQYF.